One T cell receptor beta chain is described in this entry. This entry belongs to a study of blood T cell repertoires in COVID-19. Study overall: Samples representing acute and convalescent COVID-19 were sourced from the United States, Italy and Spain. T cells, B-cell-depleted T cells, or PBMCs provided the cDNA or gDNA that served as material.

Original analysis: Cell counts per sample came from amplifying reference gene primers. The method was immunoSEQ multiplex PCR; TCRdb's version includes in-frame clones alone and lacks a portion of them. V and J calls and clone size come straight from that table; D and trimming were deduced from the DNA. This sample has roughly 52,000 clones, with 65% to 90% found just once. V was clipped by 6 bases and J by 10 bases; unmatched bases: 11. Germline lookup yields CDR1 SGHAT and CDR2 FQDESV (reference sequence). The CDR3 totals 15 residues. The chain has TRBV11-1 and TRBJ2-1, with 11 positions matching TRBD2. The TCR originated in a human donor in a cohort sampled during active COVID-19. Sequencing was performed on peripheral blood. In DNA, the CDR3 is TGTGCCAGCAGTCTTCTAGCGGGGGGTGAATTGGAGCAGTTCTTC. Translation gives CASSLLAGGELEQFF. The full variable domain, rest sourced from reference TRBV11-1 and TRBJ2-1, is EAEVAQSPRYKITEKSQAVAFWCDPISGHATLYWYRQILGQGPELLVQFQDESVVDDSQLPKDRFSAERLKGVDSTLKIQPAELGDSAMYLCASSLLAGGELEQFFGPGTRLTVL.